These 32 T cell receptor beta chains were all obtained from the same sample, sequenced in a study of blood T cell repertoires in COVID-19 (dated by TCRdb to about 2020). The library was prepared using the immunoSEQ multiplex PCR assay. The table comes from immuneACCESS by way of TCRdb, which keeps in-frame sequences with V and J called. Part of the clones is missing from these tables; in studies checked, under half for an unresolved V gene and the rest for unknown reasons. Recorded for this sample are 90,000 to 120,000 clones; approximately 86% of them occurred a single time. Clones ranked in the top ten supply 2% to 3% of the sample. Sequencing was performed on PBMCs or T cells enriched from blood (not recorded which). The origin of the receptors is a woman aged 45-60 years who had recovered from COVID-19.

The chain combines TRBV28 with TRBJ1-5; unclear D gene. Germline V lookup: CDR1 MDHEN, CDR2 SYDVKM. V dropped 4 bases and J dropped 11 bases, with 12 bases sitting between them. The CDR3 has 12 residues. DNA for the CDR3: TGTGCCAGCAGTTCCTGGACTGAGGCCCAGCATTTT. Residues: CASSSWTEAQHF.

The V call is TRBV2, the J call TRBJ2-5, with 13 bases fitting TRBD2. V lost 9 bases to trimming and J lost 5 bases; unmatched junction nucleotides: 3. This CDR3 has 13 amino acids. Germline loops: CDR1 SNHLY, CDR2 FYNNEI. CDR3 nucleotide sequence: TGTGCCAGAACTAGCGGGGGGGGCGAGACCCAGTACTTC. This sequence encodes CARTSGGGETQYF. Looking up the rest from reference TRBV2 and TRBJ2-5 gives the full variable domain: EPEVTQTPSHQVTQMGQEVILRCVPISNHLYFYWYRQILGQKVEFLVSFYNNEISEKSEIFDDQFSVERPDGSNFTLKIRSTKLEDSAMYFCARTSGGGETQYFGPGTRLLVL.

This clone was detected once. CDR3 sequence (DNA): TGTGCCAGCAGCAGCAGGGGGCGTGACACCGGGGAGCTGTTTTTT. This translates into CASSSRGRDTGELFF. V gene TRBV7-9 combines with J gene TRBJ2-2; 8 bases are shared with TRBD1. The CDR3 length is 15 residues. Germline trimming cut 5 bases from V and 3 bases from J; bases unmatched to any gene: 5. The germline CDR1 and CDR2 sequences are SEHNR and FQNEAQ (reference sequence).

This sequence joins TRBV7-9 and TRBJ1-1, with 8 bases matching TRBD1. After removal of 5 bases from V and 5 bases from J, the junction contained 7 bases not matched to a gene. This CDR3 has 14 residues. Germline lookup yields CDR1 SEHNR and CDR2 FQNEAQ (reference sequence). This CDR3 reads CASSQGQGDTEAFF. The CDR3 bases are TGTGCCAGCAGCCAAGGACAGGGAGATACTGAAGCTTTCTTT.

CDR3 region: CASSEGGGSNQPQHF. The CDR3 DNA is TGTGCCAGCAGCGAGGGAGGCGGTAGCAATCAGCCCCAGCATTTT. J is TRBJ1-5 and V is TRBV9; D is uncertain. Germline lookup yields CDR1 SGDLS and CDR2 YYNGEE. The CDR3 is 15 amino acids. Trimming removed 3 bases from V and 0 bases from J, with 10 bases in between.

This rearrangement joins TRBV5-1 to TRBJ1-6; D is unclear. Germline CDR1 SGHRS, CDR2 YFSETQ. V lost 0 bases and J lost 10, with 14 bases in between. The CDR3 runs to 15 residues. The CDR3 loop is CASSLGGRGGSPLHF. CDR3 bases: TGCGCCAGCAGCTTGGGGGGTCGGGGTGGCTCACCCCTCCACTTT.

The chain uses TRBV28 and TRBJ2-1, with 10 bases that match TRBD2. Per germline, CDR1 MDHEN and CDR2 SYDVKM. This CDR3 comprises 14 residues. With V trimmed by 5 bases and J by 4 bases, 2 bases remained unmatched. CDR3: CASSPSGGYNEQFF. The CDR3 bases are TGTGCCAGCAGTCCTAGCGGGGGATACAATGAGCAGTTCTTC.

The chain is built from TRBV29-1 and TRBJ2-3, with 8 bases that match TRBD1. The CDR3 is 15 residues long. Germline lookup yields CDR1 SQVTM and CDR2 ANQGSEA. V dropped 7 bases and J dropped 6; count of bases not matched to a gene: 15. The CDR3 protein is CSGGPGGQRGDTQYF. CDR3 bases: TGCAGCGGGGGGCCAGGGGGCCAGAGGGGGGATACGCAGTATTTT.

CDR3 coding DNA: TGTGCCAGCACCCCAGGGACAAAGAACGAGCAGTACTTC. Protein product: CASTPGTKNEQYF. V gene TRBV4-2 combines with J gene TRBJ2-7; tentatively, D is TRBD1 (6 bases). This CDR3 comprises 13 residues. Germline-derived CDR1 and CDR2 are LGHNA and YNFKEQ. Trimming pared 7 bases from V and 5 bases from J, leaving 15 bases between.

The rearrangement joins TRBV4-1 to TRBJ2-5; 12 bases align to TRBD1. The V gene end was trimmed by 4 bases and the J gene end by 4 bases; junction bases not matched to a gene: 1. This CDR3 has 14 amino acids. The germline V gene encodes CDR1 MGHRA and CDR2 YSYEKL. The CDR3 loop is CASSLGQGAETQYF. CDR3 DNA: TGCGCCAGCAGCCTGGGACAGGGGGCAGAGACCCAGTACTTC.

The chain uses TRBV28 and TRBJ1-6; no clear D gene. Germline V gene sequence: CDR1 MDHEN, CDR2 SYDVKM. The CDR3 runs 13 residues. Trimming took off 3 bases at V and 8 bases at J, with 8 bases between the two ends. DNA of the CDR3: TGTGCCAGCAGTTTGAACGGGTATTCACCCCTCCACTTT. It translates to CASSLNGYSPLHF.

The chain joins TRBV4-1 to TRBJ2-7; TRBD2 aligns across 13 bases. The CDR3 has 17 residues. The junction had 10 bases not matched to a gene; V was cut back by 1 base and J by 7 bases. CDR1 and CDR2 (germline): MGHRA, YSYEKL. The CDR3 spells CASSQATGLAGPMEQYF. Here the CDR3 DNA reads TGCGCCAGCAGCCAAGCGACGGGACTAGCGGGACCCATGGAGCAGTACTTC.

CDR3 residues: CASTSGKGGYTF. For the CDR3, the DNA is TGTGCCAGCACCTCCGGGAAGGGTGGCTACACCTTC. The V gene is TRBV6-5, the J gene TRBJ1-2; unclear D gene. The V end lost 7 bases, the J end lost 7 bases, and 13 bases lay between the germline ends. This CDR3 contains 12 residues. Looked up from germline, CDR1 is MNHEY and CDR2 is SVGAGI.

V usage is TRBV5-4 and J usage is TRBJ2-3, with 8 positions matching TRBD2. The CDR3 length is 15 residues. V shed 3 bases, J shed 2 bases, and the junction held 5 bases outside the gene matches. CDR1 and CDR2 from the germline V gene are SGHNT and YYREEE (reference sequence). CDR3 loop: CASSSGLAITDTQYF. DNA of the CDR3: TGTGCCAGCAGCTCCGGACTAGCTATCACAGATACGCAGTATTTT.

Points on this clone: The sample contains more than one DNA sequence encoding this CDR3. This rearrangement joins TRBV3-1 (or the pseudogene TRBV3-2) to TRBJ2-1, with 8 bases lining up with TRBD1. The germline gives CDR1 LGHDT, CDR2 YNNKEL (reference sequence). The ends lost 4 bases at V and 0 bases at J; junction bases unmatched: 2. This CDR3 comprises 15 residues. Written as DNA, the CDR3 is TGTGCCAGCAGCCCAGGGGGCAGCTCCTACAATGAGCAGTTCTTC. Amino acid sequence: CASSPGGSSYNEQFF.

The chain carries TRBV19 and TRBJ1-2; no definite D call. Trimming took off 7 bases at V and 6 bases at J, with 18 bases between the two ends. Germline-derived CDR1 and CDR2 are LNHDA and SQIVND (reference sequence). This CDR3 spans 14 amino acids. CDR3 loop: CASTVLVGSHGYTF. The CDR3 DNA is TGTGCCAGTACCGTCCTAGTTGGGTCGCATGGCTACACCTTC.

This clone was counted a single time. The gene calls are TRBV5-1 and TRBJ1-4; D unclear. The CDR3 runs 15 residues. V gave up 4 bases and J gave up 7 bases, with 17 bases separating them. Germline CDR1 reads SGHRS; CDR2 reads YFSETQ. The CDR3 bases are TGCGCCAGCAGCAGCGGGCGGAATAGTTTTGAAAAACTGTTTTTT. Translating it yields CASSSGRNSFEKLFF.

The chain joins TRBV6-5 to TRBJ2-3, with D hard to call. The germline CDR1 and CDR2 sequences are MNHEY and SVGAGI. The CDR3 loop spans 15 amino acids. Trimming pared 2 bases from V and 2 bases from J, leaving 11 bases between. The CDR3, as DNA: TGTGCCAGCAGTTACATCAACAGTTACACAGATACGCAGTATTTT. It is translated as CASSYINSYTDTQYF.

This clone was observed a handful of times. The CDR3 region is CASSLGGAGGEKLFF. The DNA for the CDR3 is TGTGCCAGCAGCTTAGGTGGGGCAGGAGGGGAGAAACTGTTTTTT. The V and J genes are TRBV11-2 and TRBJ1-4; maybe TRBD1 (5 bases). This CDR3 comprises 15 residues. Trimming took 1 base from V and 11 from J, leaving 17 bases between them. Per germline, CDR1 SGHAT and CDR2 FQNNGV.

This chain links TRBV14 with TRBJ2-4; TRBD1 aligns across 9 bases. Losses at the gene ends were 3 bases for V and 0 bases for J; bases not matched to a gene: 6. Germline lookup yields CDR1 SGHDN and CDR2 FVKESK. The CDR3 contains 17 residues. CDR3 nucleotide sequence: TGTGCCAGCAGCCAGCTGACAGGGGGATCAGCCAAAAACATTCAGTACTTC. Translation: CASSQLTGGSAKNIQYF.

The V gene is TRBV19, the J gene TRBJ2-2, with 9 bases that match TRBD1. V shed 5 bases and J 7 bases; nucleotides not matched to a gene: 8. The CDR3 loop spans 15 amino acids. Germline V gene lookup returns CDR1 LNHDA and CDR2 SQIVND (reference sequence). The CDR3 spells CASSASQGANGELFF. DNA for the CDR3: TGTGCCAGTAGTGCATCACAGGGGGCTAACGGGGAGCTGTTTTTT.

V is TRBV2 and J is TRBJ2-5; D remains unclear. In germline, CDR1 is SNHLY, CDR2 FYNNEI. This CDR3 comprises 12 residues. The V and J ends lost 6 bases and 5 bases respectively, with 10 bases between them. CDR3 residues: CASRAFMETQYF. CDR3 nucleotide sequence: TGTGCCAGCAGGGCCTTTATGGAGACCCAGTACTTC.

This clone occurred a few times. Here the CDR3 DNA reads TGTGCCAGCAGCCAAGATCGGGGGGCGGGTATGGGCACTGAAGCTTTCTTT. It is translated as CASSQDRGAGMGTEAFF. The chain uses TRBV4-2 and TRBJ1-1; the D gene is possibly TRBD1 (6 bases). CDR1 and CDR2 (germline): LGHNA, YNFKEQ. This CDR3 has 17 amino acids. V gave up 0 bases and J gave up 4 bases, with 18 bases separating them.

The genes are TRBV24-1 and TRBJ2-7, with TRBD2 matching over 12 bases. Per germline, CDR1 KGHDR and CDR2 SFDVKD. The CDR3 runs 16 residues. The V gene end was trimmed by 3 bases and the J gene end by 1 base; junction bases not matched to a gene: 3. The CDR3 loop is CATSDPLAGGSYEQYF. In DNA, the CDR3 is TGTGCCACCAGTGATCCTCTAGCGGGAGGGTCCTACGAGCAGTACTTC.

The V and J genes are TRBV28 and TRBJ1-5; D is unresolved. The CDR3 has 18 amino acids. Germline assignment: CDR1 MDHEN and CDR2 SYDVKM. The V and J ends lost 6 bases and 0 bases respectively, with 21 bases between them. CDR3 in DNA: TGTGCCAGCAGCGGCGCCCCGGGGAGAAGATATAGCAATCAGCCCCAGCATTTT. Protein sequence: CASSGAPGRRYSNQPQHF.

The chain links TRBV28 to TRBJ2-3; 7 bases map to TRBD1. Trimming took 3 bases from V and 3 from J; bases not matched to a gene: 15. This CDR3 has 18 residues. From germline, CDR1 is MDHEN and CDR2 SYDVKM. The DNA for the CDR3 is TGTGCCAGCAGTTTTCACCCCTCGGACAGGAGTAGGACAGATACGCAGTATTTT. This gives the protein CASSFHPSDRSRTDTQYF.

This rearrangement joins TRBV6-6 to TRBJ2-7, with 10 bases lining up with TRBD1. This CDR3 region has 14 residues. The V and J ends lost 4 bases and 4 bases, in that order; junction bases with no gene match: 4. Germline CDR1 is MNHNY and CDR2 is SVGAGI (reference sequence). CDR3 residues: CASSLGDRGYEQYF. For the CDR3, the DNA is TGTGCCAGCAGTTTGGGGGACAGGGGTTACGAGCAGTACTTC.

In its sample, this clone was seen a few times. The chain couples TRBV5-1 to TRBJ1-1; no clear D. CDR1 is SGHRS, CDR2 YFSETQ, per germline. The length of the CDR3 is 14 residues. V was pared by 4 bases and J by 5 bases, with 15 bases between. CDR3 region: CASSPNNQATEAFF. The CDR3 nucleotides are TGCGCCAGCAGCCCGAACAACCAAGCGACTGAAGCTTTCTTT.

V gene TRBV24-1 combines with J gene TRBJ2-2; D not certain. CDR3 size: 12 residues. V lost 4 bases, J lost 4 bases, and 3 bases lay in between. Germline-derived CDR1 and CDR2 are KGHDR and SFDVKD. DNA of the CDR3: TGTGCCACCAGTGACGTCACCGGGGAGCTGTTTTTT. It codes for CATSDVTGELFF.

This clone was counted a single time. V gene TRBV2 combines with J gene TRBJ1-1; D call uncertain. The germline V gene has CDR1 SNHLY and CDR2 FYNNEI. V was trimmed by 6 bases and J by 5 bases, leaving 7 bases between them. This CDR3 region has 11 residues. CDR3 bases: TGTGCCAGCAGGTTTTTAACTGAAGCTTTCTTT. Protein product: CASRFLTEAFF.

CDR3 DNA sequence: TGTGCCAGCACCGACTCTTCCGGGGGGAACACTGAAGCTTTCTTT. It is translated as CASTDSSGGNTEAFF. This chain links TRBV19 with TRBJ1-1; TRBD1 is a possible D gene (5 bases). This CDR3 has 15 residues. CDR1 LNHDA and CDR2 SQIVND come from the germline V gene (reference sequence). Deletions cut 9 bases from V and 1 base from J, with 18 bases between.

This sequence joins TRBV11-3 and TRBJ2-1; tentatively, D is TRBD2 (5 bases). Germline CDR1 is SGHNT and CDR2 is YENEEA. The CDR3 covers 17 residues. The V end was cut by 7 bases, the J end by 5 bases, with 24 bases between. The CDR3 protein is CASNSFIGVARDNEQFF. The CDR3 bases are TGTGCCAGCAACTCTTTCATCGGGGTAGCGAGAGACAATGAGCAGTTCTTC.